Following are 14 T cell receptor beta chains from one sample sequenced in a study of T cell repertoires in cytomegalovirus infection. TCRdb re-analysed the reads in MiXCR, keeping a single row per CDR3 protein. The repertoire holds 80,000 or so distinct CDR3 sequences, with around 37% as singletons. For these TCRs, the target antigens are not known. The sequenced sample was CD8+ T cells from cultured PBMCs, obtained from culture after CMV antigen stimulation. These receptor sequences come from a human donor in good health (CMV status not recorded). Some clones in this sample may be carry-over from other donors' samples.

The V call is TRBV6-1, the J call TRBJ2-3; possibly TRBD2 for D (5 bases). Between the trimmed V and J ends, which lost 3 bases and 4 bases, there was a span of 8 bases. The CDR3 covers 13 residues. Germline lookup yields CDR1 MNHNS and CDR2 SASEGT. CDR3 DNA sequence: TGTGCCAGCAGTGACAACGGGGCAGATACGCAGTATTTT. This sequence encodes CASSDNGADTQYF.

This clonotype appeared a few times. The chain's CDR3 is CASSSTGDSQETQYF. The CDR3, as DNA: TGTGCCAGCAGCTCTACAGGGGACAGTCAAGAGACCCAGTACTTC. The V call is TRBV7-6, the J call TRBJ2-5; 7 nucleotides match TRBD1. The trim removed 4 bases at V and 2 bases at J, leaving 7 bases unmatched. The CDR3 has 15 residues. Per the germline V gene, CDR1 is SGHVS and CDR2 is FNYEAQ.

This chain joins TRBV20-1 and TRBJ2-7; 11 bases are a match to TRBD2. The CDR3 length is 18 residues. With V trimmed by 0 bases and J by 3 bases, 13 bases remained unmatched. Germline V gene data show CDR1 as DFQATT and CDR2 as SNEGSKA (reference sequence). The CDR3 loop reads CSARDWASGGTENYEQYF. The CDR3 DNA reads as TGCAGTGCTAGAGATTGGGCTAGCGGGGGGACAGAAAACTACGAGCAGTACTTC.

The V call is TRBV5-1, the J call TRBJ2-2, with 8 bases aligning to TRBD1. The CDR3 is made up of 15 amino acids. V gave up 0 bases and J gave up 6 bases; unmatched junction bases: 4. Germline CDR1 reads SGHRS; CDR2 reads YFSETQ. The CDR3 loop is CASSLGTGRAGELFF. The CDR3 coding sequence is TGCGCCAGCAGCTTGGGGACAGGGAGAGCCGGGGAGCTGTTTTTT. Drawing the rest from reference TRBV5-1 and TRBJ2-2, the complete variable domain is KAGVTQTPRYLIKTRGQQVTLSCSPISGHRSVSWYQQTPGQGLQFLFEYFSETQRNKGNFPGRFSGRQFSNSRSEMNVSTLELGDSALYLCASSLGTGRAGELFFGEGSRLTVL.

The V call is TRBV7-2, the J call TRBJ1-1, with D possibly being TRBD1 (6 bases). The V gene lost 5 bases and the J gene lost 1 base, with 17 bases spanning the gap. Germline assignment: CDR1 SGHTA and CDR2 FQGNSA. The CDR3 runs to 16 residues. CDR3: CASSPNRVGGNTEAFF. CDR3 DNA sequence: TGTGCCAGCAGCCCGAACAGGGTCGGGGGGAACACTGAAGCTTTCTTT.

The chain links TRBV19 to TRBJ2-2; 8 nucleotides agree with TRBD1. The CDR3 loop spans 16 amino acids. V lost 7 bases to trimming and J lost 4 bases; unmatched junction nucleotides: 11. Germline lookup yields CDR1 LNHDA and CDR2 SQIVND (reference sequence). In DNA form, the CDR3 reads TGTGCCAGTAATCTGGACAGGGAGTCAGGCACCGGGGAGCTGTTTTTT. This sequence encodes CASNLDRESGTGELFF. The full variable domain, rest sourced from reference TRBV19 and TRBJ2-2, is DGGITQSPKYLFRKEGQNVTLSCEQNLNHDAMYWYRQDPGQGLRLIYYSQIVNDFQKGDIAEGYSVSREKKESFPLTVTSAQKNPTAFYLCASNLDRESGTGELFFGEGSRLTVL.

This clonotype was picked up a small number of times. This chain links TRBV2 with TRBJ2-5; D might be TRBD1 or TRBD2, each matching 6 bases. There are 15 residues in the CDR3. The ends were cut back, 6 bases at V and 5 bases at J, with 19 bases in the middle. Germline assignment: CDR1 SNHLY and CDR2 FYNNEI. DNA of the CDR3: TGTGCCAGCAGAGGGAGGTCAGGGGTTCGGGAGACCCAGTACTTC. Amino acid sequence: CASRGRSGVRETQYF.

The chain recombines TRBV5-6 with TRBJ1-5, with unresolved D. Germline CDR1 and CDR2: SGHDT and YYEEEE. CDR3 length: 13 residues. The ends were cut back, 2 bases at V and 0 bases at J, with 3 bases in the middle. CDR3 DNA: TGTGCCAGCAGCTTTTCTAGCAATCAGCCCCAGCATTTT. As protein: CASSFSSNQPQHF.

The V and J genes are TRBV4-1 and TRBJ2-2, with D possibly TRBD1 on 6 matching bases. Germline V gene data show CDR1 as MGHRA and CDR2 as YSYEKL. V was trimmed by 6 bases and J by 0 bases, leaving 20 bases between them. The CDR3 length is 18 residues. The CDR3 sequence: CASRHIRTGTPNTGELFF. CDR3 DNA sequence: TGCGCCAGCAGACACATACGTACCGGGACACCGAACACCGGGGAGCTGTTTTTT.

This CDR3 reads CASSPSGGLYNEQFF. The CDR3 bases are TGTGCCAGCAGCCCTAGCGGGGGCCTGTACAATGAGCAGTTCTTC. The chain couples TRBV6-4 to TRBJ2-1, with 10 positions matching TRBD2. CDR3 size: 15 residues. The germline V gene encodes CDR1 MRHNA and CDR2 SNTAGT. V dropped 6 bases and J dropped 4; count of bases not matched to a gene: 6.

The chain uses TRBV28 and TRBJ2-3; 9 nucleotides align to TRBD2. The CDR3 covers 12 residues. V lost 8 bases, J lost 9 bases, and 6 bases stayed unmatched. Germline assignment: CDR1 MDHEN and CDR2 SYDVKM. The CDR3 sequence: CASGREGSTQYF. As DNA, the CDR3 is TGTGCCAGCGGGCGGGAGGGATCCACGCAGTATTTT. Based on the CDR3 plus reference TRBV28 and TRBJ2-3, the full variable domain is DVKVTQSSRYLVKRTGEKVFLECVQDMDHENMFWYRQDPGLGLRLIYFSYDVKMKEKGDIPEGYSVSREKKERFSLILESASTNQTSMYLCASGREGSTQYFGPGTRLTVL.

In this sample, this clonotype turned up a few times. The V gene is TRBV28, the J gene TRBJ1-6, with D perhaps matching TRBD1 (5 bases). V was clipped by 3 bases and J by 10 bases, with 10 bases between them. The CDR3 runs 13 residues. Looked up from germline, CDR1 is MDHEN and CDR2 is SYDVKM. CDR3: CASSFEGASPLHF. Written as DNA, the CDR3 is TGTGCCAGCAGTTTTGAAGGGGCCTCACCCCTCCACTTT.

There are a few counts of this clonotype. The CDR3 bases are TGTGCCAGCAGGCACGGGGGACAGAGCACAGATACGCAGTATTTT. This translates into CASRHGGQSTDTQYF. The chain recombines TRBV6-2 or TRBV6-3 with TRBJ2-3, with D perhaps matching TRBD1 (7 bases). The CDR3 covers 15 residues. With 6 bases removed from V and 0 bases from J, the gap between germline ends came to 13 bases. The germline CDR1 and CDR2 sequences are MNHEY and SVGEGT.

This chain uses TRBV7-8 with TRBJ2-7; 13 bases line up with TRBD2. V lost 5 bases, J lost 7 bases, and 8 bases stayed unmatched. Germline V gene lookup returns CDR1 SGHVS and CDR2 FQNEAQ. There are 15 residues in the CDR3. Here the CDR3 reads CASSTILAGGEEQYF. DNA of the CDR3: TGTGCCAGCAGCACGATACTAGCGGGGGGGGAGGAGCAGTACTTC.